This T cell receptor (beta chain) was obtained from a study of molecular identifiers for immune sequencing clone quantification. Overall study: Replicates partitioned RNA from about 20,000 or 100,000 naive CD8 cells into five parts, sequencing four. Overall study results and limits: Identical TCR molecules sharing a barcode could underestimate highly expanded clone sizes.

TCRdb recomputed calls from the PCR reads with MiXCR, one row per CDR3 protein. The profile covers 490,000 or so distinct CDR3 sequences, with about 26% appearing a single time and around 0.76% taken by the ten largest. The authors gated naive CD8 T cells as CD8+CD4-CCR7+CD45RA+ for sorting. The table lists this clonotype with many counts. Its specificity is not known. The CDR3 spans 15 residues. Trimming cost V 1 base and J 7 bases; bases outside gene matches: 6. Germline V lookup: CDR1 MGHRA, CDR2 YSYEKL. The clonotype was recovered from a human donor in good health. Some libraries in this study had Jurkat cell RNA spiked in. The gene calls are TRBV4-1 and TRBJ2-7, with TRBD1 matching 11 bases. Sequences were obtained from naive CD8+ T cells from blood, with Jurkat cell RNA spiked in. Indicated subset: FACS-sorted CD8+CD4-CCR7+CD45RA+ naive T cells. CDR3 nucleotides: TGCGCCAGCAGCCAAGGGACAGGGGGCATGGGGGAGCAGTACTTC. It is translated as CASSQGTGGMGEQYF.